These 30 T cell receptor beta chains came from one sample sequenced in a study of blood T cells in healthy people across ages. A sample-barcoded 5' primer and a J-beta primer mix were used in a second PCR of roughly 7 to 12 cycles. TCRdb re-analysed the 5' RACE reads in MiXCR, keeping a single row per CDR3 protein. Among 1.8 million or so distinct CDR3 sequences listed, 39% were seen once. Material for sequencing was blood. Receptor source: a human donor in good health.

This clonotype was found a few times. The chain employs TRBV7-2 and TRBJ2-3, with D perhaps TRBD2 (5 bases). Germline CDR1 SGHTA, CDR2 FQGNSA. Trimming cost V 5 bases and J 0 bases, with 24 bases left between them. The CDR3 length is 19 residues. This chain's CDR3 is CASSPNLKAVVVSTDTQYF. The CDR3, as DNA: TGTGCCAGCAGCCCCAACCTCAAAGCGGTCGTAGTGAGCACAGATACGCAGTATTTT.

The rearrangement links TRBV5-8 to TRBJ2-1; the match to TRBD1 covers 8 bases. The length of the CDR3 is 17 residues. Germline lookup yields CDR1 SGHTS and CDR2 YDEGEE. V dropped 6 bases and J dropped 8; count of bases not matched to a gene: 19. CDR3 coding DNA: TGTGCCAGCATTAAGGGCAGGGGGCGTGGGGTTTCTGATGAGCAGTTCTTC. Translation gives CASIKGRGRGVSDEQFF.

This clonotype has a handful of counts. V is TRBV4-3 and J is TRBJ2-1; D may be TRBD2 (6 bases). Germline CDR1 and CDR2: LGHNA and YSLEER. V was shortened by 4 bases and J by 6 bases, with 13 bases between the two germline ends. The length of the CDR3 is 14 residues. This chain's CDR3 is CASSPVVGGNEQFF. The CDR3 DNA reads as TGCGCCAGCAGCCCCGTCGTGGGGGGCAATGAGCAGTTCTTC.

V is TRBV29-1 and J is TRBJ2-3; no clear D gene. CDR1 and CDR2 (germline): SQVTM, ANQGSEA. The CDR3 is 15 amino acids. V gave up 1 base and J gave up 0 bases, with 11 bases separating them. The CDR3 sequence is CSVEGGSYSTDTQYF. The CDR3 DNA follows: TGCAGCGTTGAAGGTGGCAGCTATAGCACAGATACGCAGTATTTT.

This clonotype occurred many times. The chain couples TRBV7-2 to TRBJ2-3, with unresolved D. This CDR3 is 12 amino acids long. Germline assignment: CDR1 SGHTA and CDR2 FQGNSA. Trimming took off 3 bases at V and 8 bases at J, with 9 bases between the two ends. CDR3 sequence reads: CASSFPVPTQYF. CDR3 coding DNA: TGTGCCAGCAGCTTCCCGGTACCTACGCAGTATTTT.

This clonotype was counted only a few times. The chain combines TRBV7-3 with TRBJ2-7; the match to TRBD1 covers 9 bases. The CDR3 runs to 16 residues. Germline CDR1 SGHTA, CDR2 FQGTGA. The V gene end was trimmed by 5 bases and the J gene end by 6 bases; junction bases not matched to a gene: 14. The CDR3 nucleotides are TGTGCCAGCAGCCGTAGCCCCCCGGGACAGGGAGGCGAGCAGTACTTC. It translates to CASSRSPPGQGGEQYF.

The CDR3 DNA reads TGCAGCGTTGAAGATGTATGGGGGGCCGGGAATGAGCAGTTCTTC. Its translation is CSVEDVWGAGNEQFF. The genes are TRBV29-1 and TRBJ2-1; tentatively, D is TRBD1 or TRBD2 (6 bases each). CDR1 and CDR2 from the germline V gene are SQVTM and ANQGSEA. CDR3 length: 15 amino acids. V was pared by 0 bases and J by 7 bases, with 16 bases between.

The chain employs TRBV5-1 and TRBJ2-7, with D hard to call. The better agreement between TRBJ1-2 and the DNA end casts doubt on the J call. CDR1 is SGHRS, CDR2 YFSETQ, per germline. This CDR3 has 13 residues. As DNA, the CDR3 is TGCGCCAGCAGCTTGGAAAACAGCTATGGCTACACCTTC. Translation gives CASSLENSYGYTF.

This clonotype occurred a few times. V usage is TRBV7-2 and J usage is TRBJ1-2, with D tentatively TRBD1 (5 bases). Trimming cost V 3 bases and J 4 bases, with 9 bases left between them. Germline V gene sequence: CDR1 SGHTA, CDR2 FQGNSA. This CDR3 has 13 amino acids. The CDR3 loop is CASSLTVLYGYTF. For the CDR3, the DNA is TGTGCCAGCAGCTTGACAGTTCTCTATGGCTACACCTTC.

The chain is built from TRBV5-1 and TRBJ1-4; possibly TRBD1 for D (5 bases). V lost 0 bases, J lost 6 bases, and 15 bases lay in between. Germline V CDR1 and CDR2: SGHRS, YFSETQ. This CDR3 is built from 16 residues. CDR3 loop: CASSLAGRGGYEKLFF. The CDR3, as DNA: TGCGCCAGCAGCTTGGCCGGGAGGGGTGGTTATGAAAAACTGTTTTTT.

The chain uses TRBV11-2 and TRBJ2-1, with D hard to call. CDR1 SGHAT and CDR2 FQNNGV come from the germline V gene. This CDR3 has 12 residues. V gave up 5 bases and J gave up 7 bases, with 9 bases separating them. CDR3 nucleotides: TGTGCCAGCAGCGTGACATGGAATGAGCAGTTCTTC. Amino acid sequence: CASSVTWNEQFF.

The chain uses TRBV2 and TRBJ2-3, with D perhaps TRBD1 or TRBD2 (5 bases each). The germline V gene encodes CDR1 SNHLY and CDR2 FYNNEI. V lost 10 bases, J lost 0 bases, and 14 bases lay in between. The CDR3 spans 14 residues. The CDR3 reads CAISRDRSTDTQYF. The CDR3 region has the DNA TGTGCCATCTCCCGGGACCGTAGCACAGATACGCAGTATTTT.

The gene calls are TRBV28 and TRBJ2-4, with D tentatively TRBD1 or TRBD2 (5 bases each). V was trimmed by 7 bases and J by 7 bases, leaving 14 bases between them. The CDR3 spans 13 residues. Germline V gene data show CDR1 as MDHEN and CDR2 as SYDVKM. CDR3 coding DNA: TGTGCCAGCACCGAGGGGTTTAGGAACATTCAGTACTTC. It codes for CASTEGFRNIQYF.

This clonotype was counted only a few times. The chain has TRBV7-6 and TRBJ2-7, with 7 bases matching TRBD1. The length of the CDR3 is 17 residues. Per the germline V gene, CDR1 is SGHVS and CDR2 is FNYEAQ. Trimming removed 5 bases from V and 3 bases from J; junction bases left unmatched: 16. CDR3 coding DNA: TGTGCCAGCAGCCCGAGACACCCGGGACAGAAGCACTACGAGCAGTACTTC. It yields the protein CASSPRHPGQKHYEQYF.

The chain carries TRBV18 and TRBJ1-2, with 7 bases matching TRBD1. Germline CDR1 is KGHSH and CDR2 is LQKENI. V was pared by 4 bases and J by 2 bases, with 4 bases of the junction left unmatched. This CDR3 region has 14 residues. The DNA of the CDR3 is TGTGCCAGCTCACAAGGGACAGACAACTATGGCTACACCTTC. Translating it yields CASSQGTDNYGYTF.

This clonotype was observed a handful of times. The chain combines TRBV20-1 with TRBJ2-3; D is possibly TRBD2 (6 bases). In germline, CDR1 is DFQATT, CDR2 SNEGSKA (reference sequence). Trimming cost V 1 base and J 0 bases, with 14 bases left between them. The CDR3 has 16 residues. The CDR3 DNA is TGCAGTGCTAGAGCCCTCCGGGGGAGTAGCACAGATACGCAGTATTTT. It encodes CSARALRGSSTDTQYF.

The chain joins TRBV20-1 to TRBJ2-7; D not certain. The CDR3 length is 14 residues. CDR1 DFQATT and CDR2 SNEGSKA come from the germline V gene (reference sequence). The V end lost 0 bases, the J end lost 2 bases, and 11 bases lay between the germline ends. Here the CDR3 DNA reads TGCAGTGCTAGAGATGTCAGGTCCCCCTACGAGCAGTACTTC. Translated, it gives CSARDVRSPYEQYF.

The V call is TRBV7-3, the J call TRBJ2-3, with a tentative D call TRBD2 (5 bases). Germline-derived CDR1 and CDR2 are SGHTA and FQGTGA. This CDR3 spans 14 amino acids. Trimming cost V 4 bases and J 6 bases, with 14 bases left between them. The CDR3: CASSSLGFIDTQYF. CDR3 DNA sequence: TGTGCCAGCAGCTCACTAGGCTTCATTGATACGCAGTATTTT.

With regard to this clonotype: It may be a read error: a sequence one base away is much more abundant. This chain links TRBV6-2 or TRBV6-3 with TRBJ2-1; D uncertain. Trimming took off 2 bases at V and 9 bases at J, with 14 bases between the two ends. Germline V gives CDR1 MNHEY, CDR2 SVGEGT. This CDR3 has 14 residues. The CDR3: CASSYVDFWSEQFF. CDR3 nucleotides: TGTGCCAGCAGTTACGTAGATTTTTGGAGTGAGCAGTTCTTC.

This chain connects TRBV10-3 to TRBJ1-1, with D perhaps TRBD1 (6 bases). This CDR3 has 14 residues. V was cut by 6 bases and J by 0 bases, with 11 bases left in between. Looked up from germline, CDR1 is ENHRY and CDR2 is SYGVKD. The CDR3 sequence is CAISQQGLNTEAFF. In nucleotides, the CDR3 is TGTGCCATCAGCCAACAGGGCCTGAACACTGAAGCTTTCTTT.

The chain uses TRBV20-1 and TRBJ2-2; a weak D match, TRBD1 (6 bases). V was cut by 0 bases and J by 9 bases, with 20 bases left in between. The CDR3 is 16 amino acids. CDR1 is DFQATT, CDR2 SNEGSKA, per germline (reference sequence). The CDR3 coding sequence is TGCAGTGCTAGAGATGGTTTAGGTGGGGGACACCGGGAGCTGTTTTTT. It codes for CSARDGLGGGHRELFF.

To note about this clonotype: A much larger clone lies one base from this, so it may be a read error. The V and J genes are TRBV7-3 and TRBJ2-5; D is perhaps TRBD2 (6 bases). The germline V gene has CDR1 SGHTA and CDR2 FQGTGA. The V gene lost 3 bases and the J gene lost 5 bases, with 16 bases spanning the gap. The CDR3 runs 15 residues. Here the CDR3 reads CASSLSATRGETQYF. For the CDR3, the DNA is TGTGCCAGCAGCTTGAGTGCGACTAGAGGGGAGACCCAGTACTTC.

The chain has TRBV21-1 and TRBJ2-5; TRBD1, the table's D call, lacks a check against the DNA. TRBV21-1 is labeled a pseudogene. The CDR3 totals 14 residues. CDR3 in amino acids: CASRGVGRQETQYF. In DNA, the CDR3 is TGTGCCAGCAGAGGGGTTGGGAGACAAGAGACCCAGTACTTC.

Of note for this clonotype: At one of its ends the junction is not consistent with the germline gene, which may arise from a read error. The V and J genes are TRBV12-3 or TRBV12-4 and TRBJ1-5; perhaps TRBD1 as D (5 bases). The CDR3 consists of 11 residues. The CDR3 protein is CACSLGGYQHF. The CDR3 region has the DNA TGTGCCTGCAGCCTGGGGGGGTACCAGCATTTT.

The chain recombines TRBV12-3 or TRBV12-4 with TRBJ2-5, with D perhaps TRBD1 (5 bases). The DNA end favors TRBJ2-7, so the J call may be wrong. This CDR3 is 14 amino acids long. CDR3 coding DNA: TGTGCCAGCAGTTTTGAAGGGGTCACCTACGAGCAGTACTTC. Encoded protein: CASSFEGVTYEQYF.

This clonotype was picked up a small number of times. V is TRBV20-1 and J is TRBJ2-5; TRBD1 matches at 8 bases. The J call may be wrong; the DNA end is better matched by TRBJ2-7. Germline V gene data show CDR1 as DFQATT and CDR2 as SNEGSKA (reference sequence). This CDR3 contains 15 residues. CDR3 DNA: TGCAGTGCTAGGTCCCAGGGGGCGAGATCAGCCGAGCAGTACTTC. This codes for CSARSQGARSAEQYF.

The chain uses TRBV11-1 and TRBJ1-1, with 9 positions matching TRBD1. The CDR3 sequence is 14 residues long. V dropped 7 bases and J dropped 5; count of bases not matched to a gene: 8. Germline V gives CDR1 SGHAT, CDR2 FQDESV (reference sequence). The CDR3 loop is CASNPTGGKTEAFF. The CDR3 DNA reads as TGTGCCAGCAACCCGACAGGGGGGAAAACTGAAGCTTTCTTT.

The rearrangement uses TRBV15 and TRBJ2-1, with D unclear. This CDR3 region has 15 residues. Germline CDR1 LNHNV, CDR2 YYDKDF (reference sequence). V lost 0 bases and J 6 bases, leaving 12 bases between the germline ends. For the CDR3, the DNA is TGTGCCACCAGCAGAGATCTGGGTCTCTGCAATGAGCAGTTCTTC. It is translated as CATSRDLGLCNEQFF.

V is TRBV6-1 and J is TRBJ2-7; D is tentatively TRBD1 or TRBD2 (5 bases each). CDR1 is MNHNS, CDR2 SASEGT, per germline. The CDR3 runs 19 residues. Trimming pared 5 bases from V and 4 bases from J, leaving 30 bases between. CDR3 sequence: CASSPRGIFAGRIGYEQYF. The CDR3 nucleotides are TGTGCCAGCAGTCCCCGGGGTATATTCGCAGGGCGGATCGGTTACGAGCAGTACTTC.

This clonotype has just a few counts. The rearrangement joins TRBV12-3 or TRBV12-4 to TRBJ2-5; TRBD2 is a possible D gene (6 bases). The CDR3 contains 15 residues. The ends were cut back, 3 bases at V and 5 bases at J, with 16 bases in the middle. The CDR3: CASSLWGLAGETQYF. The CDR3 coding sequence is TGTGCCAGCAGTTTGTGGGGACTGGCAGGCGAGACCCAGTACTTC.